This T cell receptor (beta chain) was captured by sequencing in a study of cytomegalovirus exposure and HLA in healthy donors. Regarding the study as a whole: In terms of immune exposure information, only CMV serostatus was available. The authors reported that TCR beta sequences could predict HLA-A and HLA-B alleles. These predictions were accurate for most subjects in the first cohort. Association of a missense DCLRE1C variant with TCR beta V- and J-gene trimming was reported in a later analysis.

This clone appeared once. Its antigen is unidentified. The primer mix had 60 Vbeta and 13 Jbeta primers. Sequencing used immunoSEQ multiplex PCR; TCRdb keeps in-frame clones, though not all of them. This table holds about 130,000 clones, roughly 78% found once. Despite likely unrecorded immune exposures, the donors were nominally healthy at the time of sampling. The V end was cut by 10 bases, the J end by 0 bases, with 11 bases between. The CDR3 covers 13 residues. The V gene's germline CDR1 is SNHLY and CDR2 FYNNEI. The sequencing sample was made of PBMCs. The clonotype comes from a man between 40 and 49 years old in good health and CMV-seropositive. The chain has TRBV2 and TRBJ2-3; no reliable D call. The CDR3 loop is CATGILSTDTQYF. The CDR3 bases are TGTGCCACCGGTATCCTCAGCACAGATACGCAGTATTTT. Drawing the rest from reference TRBV2 and TRBJ2-3, the complete variable domain is EPEVTQTPSHQVTQMGQEVILRCVPISNHLYFYWYRQILGQKVEFLVSFYNNEISEKSEIFDDQFSVERPDGSNFTLKIRSTKLEDSAMYFCATGILSTDTQYFGPGTRLTVL.